These 9 T cell receptor beta chains came from one sample sequenced in a study of neurological immune-mediated disorders. Using its own MiXCR run on the 5' RACE reads, TCRdb lists one record per CDR3 protein. The data show fewer than 45,000 distinct CDR3 sequences, more than 2% seen once. Source material: PBMCs. All receptors come from a man aged 25-40 years with multiple sclerosis.

This clonotype was found many times. The chain recombines TRBV20-1 with TRBJ2-5; 11 positions agree with TRBD1. J gave up 5 bases and V 3 bases, and 8 bases lay outside the gene matches. The germline V gene encodes CDR1 DFQATT and CDR2 SNEGSKA (reference sequence). The CDR3 sequence is 15 residues long. CDR3 nucleotide sequence: TGCAGTGCTAGGCCCGGGACAGGGGGTTTCGAGACCCAGTACTTC. Amino acids: CSARPGTGGFETQYF.

This clonotype was picked up a small number of times. It may be a read error: a sequence one base away is much more abundant. The gene calls are TRBV5-6 and TRBJ1-6; D is unclear. The CDR3 runs 14 residues. Germline V gene lookup returns CDR1 SGHDT and CDR2 YYEEEE. The CDR3 reads CASSSWTIDSHLHF. The CDR3 nucleotides are TGTGCCAGCAGCTCTTGGACGATTGATTCACACCTCCACTTT.

This clonotype was detected a few times. The J gene is TRBJ1-2, the V gene TRBV2, with 7 nucleotides matching TRBD1. The germline V gene has CDR1 SNHLY and CDR2 FYNNEI. The CDR3 runs to 18 residues. With 2 bases clipped from V and 3 bases from J, the junction kept 15 bases outside the gene matches. CDR3 residues: CASSEPIGTDNPYYGYTF. Written as DNA, the CDR3 is TGTGCCAGCAGTGAACCAATCGGGACAGATAACCCCTACTATGGCTACACCTTC.

This clonotype was seen many times. The CDR3 nucleotides read TGTGCCAGCAGCCCCCGGGACACGCGGGAGCAGTACTTC. Protein: CASSPRDTREQYF. The chain uses TRBV7-8 and TRBJ2-7; a weak D match, TRBD1 (6 bases). CDR3 length: 13 residues. Trimming stripped 5 bases from V and 7 bases from J, with 15 bases between. Germline assignment: CDR1 SGHVS and CDR2 FQNEAQ.

This clonotype has at least ten counts. This chain joins TRBV12-3 or TRBV12-4 and TRBJ1-1; D perhaps matches TRBD1 (5 bases). The V end was cut by 4 bases, the J end by 0 bases, with 12 bases between. The CDR3 has 15 amino acids. DNA for the CDR3: TGTGCCAGCAGTTCAACCGGGACCTTGAACACTGAAGCTTTCTTT. Encoded protein: CASSSTGTLNTEAFF.

Many counts were recorded for this clonotype. The chain combines TRBV20-1 with TRBJ2-3, with TRBD2 identical over 11 bases. Germline V lookup: CDR1 DFQATT, CDR2 SNEGSKA (reference sequence). CDR3 length equals 14 residues. V dropped 6 bases and J dropped 6; count of bases not matched to a gene: 8. CDR3 sequence: CSARTSGRGDTQYF. The CDR3 DNA reads as TGCAGTGCCCGCACTAGCGGGAGAGGGGATACGCAGTATTTT.

Many counts were recorded for this clonotype. The chain carries TRBV5-6 and TRBJ1-5; D may be TRBD1 (6 bases). CDR3 length: 15 amino acids. Germline CDR1 and CDR2: SGHDT and YYEEEE. V lost 4 bases and J 6 bases, leaving 17 bases between the germline ends. CDR3 sequence: CASSPEQGCGQPQHF. The DNA of the CDR3 is TGTGCCAGCAGCCCGGAGCAGGGGTGCGGTCAGCCCCAGCATTTT.

This clonotype has ten or more counts. CDR3 sequence (DNA): TGTGCCAGCAGCGTAGGAGACAGGGAGCATGGCTACACCTTC. This sequence encodes CASSVGDREHGYTF. The chain carries TRBV9 and TRBJ1-2, with TRBD1 identical over 7 bases. The CDR3 contains 14 residues. Germline CDR1 and CDR2: SGDLS and YYNGEE. V was clipped by 0 bases and J by 6 bases; unmatched bases: 5.

This clonotype is medium-sized by share. The V gene is TRBV20-1, the J gene TRBJ1-5; the match to TRBD1 covers 7 bases. This CDR3 is 13 amino acids long. With 6 bases clipped from V and 7 bases from J, the junction kept 9 bases outside the gene matches. Germline V gene data show CDR1 as DFQATT and CDR2 as SNEGSKA (reference sequence). The CDR3 here is CSARDREGQPQHF. The CDR3 nucleotides read TGCAGTGCCCGTGACAGGGAGGGACAGCCCCAGCATTTT.